This record looks at one T cell receptor (beta chain) sequence and its context. Its cognate antigen is unknown. Sampling consisted of one heparinised blood draw per donor, averaging around 100 mL. This sample is drawn from a study of beta chain features in type 1 diabetes. The trim removed 1 base at V and 5 bases at J, leaving 10 bases unmatched. Germline V gives CDR1 SGHTA, CDR2 FQGNSA. This CDR3 has 18 residues. Of the isolated RNA, all was reverse transcribed, and so the sequenced material was expressed TCRB transcripts. An average approximately 3.5 million reads came from naive, central memory and regulatory T cell samples. TCRdb's table, derived via immunoSEQ multiplex PCR, lists solely in-frame clones and lacks some. The sample gives approximately 170,000 clones, about 7.9% of which show up once; approximately 0.54% is in the top ten. Study outcomes and limitations: In every one of the four CD4+ subsets, TCRB CDR3s were moderately but significantly shorter in Type 1 diabetes patients. Fewer junction insertions and more nucleotide deletions appeared in type 1 diabetes patients.

The chain recombines TRBV7-2 with TRBJ2-3, with 12 bases identical to TRBD2. The sample consisted of central memory CD4+ T cells from blood. This receptor was identified in a man in his late teens or twenties with type 1 diabetes. CDR3 bases: TGTGCCAGCAGCTTAGAGGCTAGCGGGGGGGCCTCCCGAGATACGCAGTATTTT. As protein: CASSLEASGGASRDTQYF.